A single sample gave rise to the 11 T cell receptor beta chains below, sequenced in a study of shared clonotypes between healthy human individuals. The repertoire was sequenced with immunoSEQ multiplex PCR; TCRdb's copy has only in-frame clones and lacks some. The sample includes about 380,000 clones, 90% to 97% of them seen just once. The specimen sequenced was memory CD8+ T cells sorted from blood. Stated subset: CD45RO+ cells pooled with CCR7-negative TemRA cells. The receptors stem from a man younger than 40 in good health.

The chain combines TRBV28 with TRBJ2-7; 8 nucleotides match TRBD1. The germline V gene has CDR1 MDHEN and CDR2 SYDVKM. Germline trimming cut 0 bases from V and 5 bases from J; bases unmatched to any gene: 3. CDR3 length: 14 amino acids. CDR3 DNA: TGTGCCAGCAGTTTATGGCAGGGGGCCCACGAGCAGTACTTC. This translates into CASSLWQGAHEQYF.

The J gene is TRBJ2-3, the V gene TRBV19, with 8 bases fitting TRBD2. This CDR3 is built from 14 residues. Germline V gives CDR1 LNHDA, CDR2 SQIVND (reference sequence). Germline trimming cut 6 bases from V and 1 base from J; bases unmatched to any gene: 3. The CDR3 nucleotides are TGTGCCAGTAGGTCGGGAGGGCGCACAGATACGCAGTATTTT. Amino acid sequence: CASRSGGRTDTQYF.

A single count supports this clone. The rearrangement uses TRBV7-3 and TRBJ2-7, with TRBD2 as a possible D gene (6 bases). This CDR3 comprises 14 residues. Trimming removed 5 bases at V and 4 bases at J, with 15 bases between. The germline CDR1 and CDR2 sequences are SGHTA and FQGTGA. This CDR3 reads CASSLFGGGYEQYF. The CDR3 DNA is TGTGCCAGCAGCCTCTTTGGGGGAGGTTACGAGCAGTACTTC.

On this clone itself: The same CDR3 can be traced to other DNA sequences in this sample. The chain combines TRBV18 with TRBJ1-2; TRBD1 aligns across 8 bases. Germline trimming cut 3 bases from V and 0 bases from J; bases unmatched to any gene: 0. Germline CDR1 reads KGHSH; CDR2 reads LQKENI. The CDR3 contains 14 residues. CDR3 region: CASSPDRANYGYTF. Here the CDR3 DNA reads TGTGCCAGCTCACCGGACAGGGCTAACTATGGCTACACCTTC. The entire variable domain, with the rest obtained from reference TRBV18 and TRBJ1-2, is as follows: NAGVMQNPRHLVRRRGQEARLRCSPMKGHSHVYWYRQLPEEGLKFMVYLQKENIIDESGMPKERFSAEFPKEGPSILRIQQVVRGDSAAYFCASSPDRANYGYTFGSGTRLTVV.

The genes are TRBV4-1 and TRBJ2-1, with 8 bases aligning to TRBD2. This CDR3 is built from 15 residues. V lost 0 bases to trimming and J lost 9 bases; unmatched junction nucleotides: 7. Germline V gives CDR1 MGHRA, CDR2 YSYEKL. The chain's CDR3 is CASSQEETGGFEQFF. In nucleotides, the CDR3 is TGCGCCAGCAGCCAAGAGGAAACGGGAGGGTTTGAGCAGTTCTTC.

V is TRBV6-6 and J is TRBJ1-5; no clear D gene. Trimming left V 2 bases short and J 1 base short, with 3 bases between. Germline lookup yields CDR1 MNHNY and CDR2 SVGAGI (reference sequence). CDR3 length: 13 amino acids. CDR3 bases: TGTGCCAGCAGTTACCGGAGCAATCAGCCCCAGCATTTT. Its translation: CASSYRSNQPQHF.

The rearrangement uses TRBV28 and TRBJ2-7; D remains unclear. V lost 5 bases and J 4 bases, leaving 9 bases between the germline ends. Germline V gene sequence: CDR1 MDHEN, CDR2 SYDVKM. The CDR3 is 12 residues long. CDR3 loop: CASSPPGYEQYF. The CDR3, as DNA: TGTGCCAGCAGTCCCCCAGGTTACGAGCAGTACTTC.

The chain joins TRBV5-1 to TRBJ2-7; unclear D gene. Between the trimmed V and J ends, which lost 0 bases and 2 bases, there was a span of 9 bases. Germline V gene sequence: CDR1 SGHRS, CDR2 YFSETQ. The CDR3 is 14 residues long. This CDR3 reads CASSLDSHTYEQYF. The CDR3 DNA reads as TGCGCCAGCAGCTTGGATTCCCATACCTACGAGCAGTACTTC.

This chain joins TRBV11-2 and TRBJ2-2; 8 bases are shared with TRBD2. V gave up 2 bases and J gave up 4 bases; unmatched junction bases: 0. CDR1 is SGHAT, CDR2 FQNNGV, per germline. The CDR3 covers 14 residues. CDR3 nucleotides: TGTGCCAGCAGCTTACTAGCGGGCACCGGGGAGCTGTTTTTT. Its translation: CASSLLAGTGELFF.

CDR3 bases: TGTGCCAGCAGCCCCAGGGGGAAGGCTGGAAACACCATATATTTT. Translation gives CASSPRGKAGNTIYF. The chain couples TRBV7-9 to TRBJ1-3, with 7 bases identical to TRBD1. V dropped 5 bases and J dropped 2; count of bases not matched to a gene: 6. The CDR3 has 15 residues. The germline V gene encodes CDR1 SEHNR and CDR2 FQNEAQ (reference sequence).

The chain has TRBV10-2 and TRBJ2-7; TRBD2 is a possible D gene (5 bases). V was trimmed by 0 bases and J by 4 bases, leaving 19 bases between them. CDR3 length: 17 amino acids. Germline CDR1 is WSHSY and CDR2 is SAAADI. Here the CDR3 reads CASSESIWRVSSYEQYF. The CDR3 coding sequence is TGCGCCAGCAGTGAGTCGATCTGGCGGGTATCGTCATACGAGCAGTACTTC.